These 7 T cell receptor beta chains originate from one sample sequenced in a study of preoperative IRX-2 immunotherapy in early breast cancer. The sample's treatment: preoperative locoregional IRX-2 cytokine immunotherapy. Profiling relied on immunoSEQ multiplex PCR, and the TCRdb table lists in-frame clones only, not all of them. The sample has a few thousand clones; around four fifths are singletons. The specimen comprised tumor tissue, sampled after IRX-2 immunotherapy. These receptors were collected from a human donor with breast cancer.

V gene TRBV12-5 combines with J gene TRBJ2-3; D possibly corresponds to TRBD1 (5 bases). Germline CDR1 and CDR2: LGHNT and FRNRAP. This CDR3 has 15 amino acids. The CDR3 DNA follows: TGTGCCAGCCTTAGTCGACAGTCAGGTAGGGATACGCAGTATTTT. Its translation: CASLSRQSGRDTQYF.

This clone is medium-sized. This chain connects TRBV28 to TRBJ1-1, with TRBD1 matching over 7 bases. There are 15 residues in the CDR3. V dropped 3 bases and J dropped 2; count of bases not matched to a gene: 6. Germline CDR1 is MDHEN and CDR2 is SYDVKM. The CDR3 nucleotides read TGTGCCAGCAGTTTGGGCAGGGGGGGAAACACTGAAGCTTTCTTT. It specifies CASSLGRGGNTEAFF.

V is TRBV6-9 and J is TRBJ2-7; possibly TRBD1 or TRBD2 for D (5 bases each). This CDR3 region has 14 residues. Germline V CDR1 and CDR2: MNHGY, SVAAGI. Trimming removed 3 bases from V and 1 base from J, with 10 bases in between. The CDR3 sequence: CASSYGAASYEQYF. CDR3 nucleotides: TGTGCCAGCAGTTACGGGGCAGCTTCCTACGAGCAGTACTTC.

V and J are TRBV4-1 and TRBJ1-2; D remains unclear. The CDR3 has 14 residues. V lost 1 base, J lost 4 bases, and 10 bases lay in between. From germline, CDR1 is MGHRA and CDR2 YSYEKL. Here the CDR3 reads CASSQVSGFYGYTF. CDR3 coding DNA: TGCGCCAGCAGCCAAGTATCGGGATTCTATGGCTACACCTTC.

V usage is TRBV30 and J usage is TRBJ2-7; no firm D call. V lost 0 bases and J 4 bases, leaving 13 bases between the germline ends. The CDR3 sequence is 14 residues long. CDR1 and CDR2 from the germline V gene are GTSNPN and SVGIG (reference sequence). The CDR3 coding sequence is TGTGCCTGGAGTGTACTTAAGGGTGAATACGAGCAGTACTTC. It is translated as CAWSVLKGEYEQYF.

This clone appeared a few times. A base was left unread or ambiguous, and X is written for its residue. The chain recombines TRBV11-3 with TRBJ1-1; D remains unclear. Germline V gene lookup returns CDR1 SGHNT and CDR2 YENEEA. The length of the CDR3 is 15 residues. Trimming stripped 3 bases from V and 5 bases from J, with 16 bases between. CDR3 in DNA: TGTGCCAGCAGCTTGGGGAAGCCARGGAGGACTGAAGCTTTCTTT. It translates to CASSLGKPXRTEAFF.

This chain connects TRBV14 to TRBJ1-1; no clear D. There are 15 residues in the CDR3. CDR1 SGHDN and CDR2 FVKESK come from the germline V gene. With 4 bases removed from V and 5 bases from J, the gap between germline ends came to 17 bases. The CDR3 sequence: CASSLPAGLATEAFF. CDR3 in DNA: TGTGCCAGCAGCCTACCAGCTGGGCTAGCTACTGAAGCTTTCTTT.